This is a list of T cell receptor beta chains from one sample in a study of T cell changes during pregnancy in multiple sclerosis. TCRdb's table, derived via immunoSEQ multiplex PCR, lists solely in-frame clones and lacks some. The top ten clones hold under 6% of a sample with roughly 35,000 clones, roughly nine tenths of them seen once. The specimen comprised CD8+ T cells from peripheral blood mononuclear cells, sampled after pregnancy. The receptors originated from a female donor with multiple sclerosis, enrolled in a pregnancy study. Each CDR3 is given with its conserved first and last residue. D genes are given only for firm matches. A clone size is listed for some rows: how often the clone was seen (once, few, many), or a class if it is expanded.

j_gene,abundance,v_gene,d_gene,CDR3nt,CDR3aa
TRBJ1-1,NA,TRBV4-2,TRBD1,TGTGCCAGCAGCCATTGGACAGGGGGCGGGACTGAAGCTTTCTTT,CASSHWTGGGTEAFF
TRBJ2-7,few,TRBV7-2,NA,TGTGCCAGCAGCTTAGCGCCCACGACAGCCTCCTACGAGCAGTACTTC,CASSLAPTTASYEQYF
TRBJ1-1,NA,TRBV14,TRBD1,TGTGCCAGCAGCCCGCAGGGGGTGAGGACTGAAGCTTTCTTT,CASSPQGVRTEAFF
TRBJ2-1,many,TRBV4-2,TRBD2,TGTGCCAGCAGCCAAGATCGTGATAGCGGGGTGTACAATGAGCAGTTCTTC,CASSQDRDSGVYNEQFF
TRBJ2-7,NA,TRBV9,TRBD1,TGTGCCAGCAGCGAGACAGGGGGGTCCTACGAGCAGTACTTC,CASSETGGSYEQYF
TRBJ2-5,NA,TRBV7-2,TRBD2,TGTGCCAGCAGCCCCGGACTAGCGGGGGGGCCGTCTCAAGAGACCCAGTACTTC,CASSPGLAGGPSQETQYF
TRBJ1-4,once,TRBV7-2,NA,TGTGCCAGCAGCTTACCCTCAAGCTTGGCTAATGAAAAACTGTTTTTT,CASSLPSSLANEKLFF
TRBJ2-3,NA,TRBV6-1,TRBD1,TGTGCCAGCAGTGGGACAGGGGGCGCAGATACGCAGTATTTT,CASSGTGGADTQYF
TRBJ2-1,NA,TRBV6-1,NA,TGTGCCAGCAATGAAGACACCTACAATGAGCAGTTCTTC,CASNEDTYNEQFF
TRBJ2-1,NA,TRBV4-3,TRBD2,TGCGCCAGCAGCCTTGGGAGCGGGGCACCCTACAATGAGCAGTTCTTC,CASSLGSGAPYNEQFF
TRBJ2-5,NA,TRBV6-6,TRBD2,TGTGCCAGTTTGGAGAAACTAGCGGGGGGAGAGACCCAGTACTTC,CASLEKLAGGETQYF
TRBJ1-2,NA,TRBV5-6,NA,TGTGCCAGCAGCTTGGGCAGGGGCTTTGGCTACACCTTC,CASSLGRGFGYTF
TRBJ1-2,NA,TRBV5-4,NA,TGTGCCAGCACCCGGGACAAATCCTATGGCTACACCTTC,CASTRDKSYGYTF
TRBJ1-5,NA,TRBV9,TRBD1,TGTGCCAGCAGCCCGTCAGGGGGCCCCAATCAGCCCCAGCATTTT,CASSPSGGPNQPQHF
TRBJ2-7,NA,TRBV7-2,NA,TGTGCCAGCAGCGCCCCTTTGAGGGCCTACGAGCAGTACTTC,CASSAPLRAYEQYF
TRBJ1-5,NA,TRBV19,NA,TGTGCCAGTAGTATGACGGGGTATCAGCCCCAGCATTTT,CASSMTGYQPQHF
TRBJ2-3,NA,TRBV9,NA,TGTGCCAGCAGCCCGGAGGGTTTGGCAGATACGCAGTATTTT,CASSPEGLADTQYF
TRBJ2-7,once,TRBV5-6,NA,TGTGCCAGCAGCTTTTTCGTCAGCGTGGGGCAGCAGTACTTC,CASSFFVSVGQQYF
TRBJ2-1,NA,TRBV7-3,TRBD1,TGTGCCAGCAGCTTAATGGGGTACAGGGGTGAGCAGTTCTTC,CASSLMGYRGEQFF
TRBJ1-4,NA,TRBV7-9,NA,TGTGCCAGCACCCGACAAAATAATGAAAAACTGTTTTTT,CASTRQNNEKLFF
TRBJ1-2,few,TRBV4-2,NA,TGTGCCAGCAGCCAGTGGGGGCAGAAGGAATTTAACTATGGCTACACCTTC,CASSQWGQKEFNYGYTF
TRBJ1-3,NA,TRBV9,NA,TGTGCCAGCAGCGCCGGCTCTGGAAACACCATATATTTT,CASSAGSGNTIYF
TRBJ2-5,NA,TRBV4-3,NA,TGCGCCAGCAGCCAAGATCCGGGGAGAGAGACCCAGTACTTC,CASSQDPGRETQYF
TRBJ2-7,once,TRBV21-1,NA,TGTGCCAGCAGCAACTGTGACAGGGTTAAGTACGAGCAGTACTTC,CASSNCDRVKYEQYF
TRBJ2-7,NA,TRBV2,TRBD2,TGTGCCAGCAGTGAAAGGTTGCGGGGGGCCTACTACGAGCAGTACTTC,CASSERLRGAYYEQYF
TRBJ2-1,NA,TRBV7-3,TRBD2,TGTGCCAGCAGCTTTTGGGGGACTAGCGGGGGTGGTTCCTACAATGAGCAGTTCTTC,CASSFWGTSGGGSYNEQFF
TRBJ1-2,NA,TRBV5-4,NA,TGTGCCAGCAGCGAGGGGGATGGCTACACCTTC,CASSEGDGYTF
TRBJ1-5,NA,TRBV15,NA,TGTGCCACCAGCAGTGTTGGGAGGACACCCAATCAGCCCCAGCATTTT,CATSSVGRTPNQPQHF
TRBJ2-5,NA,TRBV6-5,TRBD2,TGTGCCAGCAGTTACTCGACGGGGGGACAAGAGACCCAGTACTTC,CASSYSTGGQETQYF
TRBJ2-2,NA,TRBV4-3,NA,TGCGCCAGCAGCCAAGATCGGGGAGAGCGGACCGGGGAGCTGTTTTTT,CASSQDRGERTGELFF
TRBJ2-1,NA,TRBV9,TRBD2,TGTGCCAGCAGCGTAGGCGGGGGGGCCAATGAGCAGTTCTTC,CASSVGGGANEQFF
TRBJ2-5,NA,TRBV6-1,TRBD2,TGTGCCAGCAGTGAATTAGCGGGAGGGCCAGAGACCCAGTACTTC,CASSELAGGPETQYF
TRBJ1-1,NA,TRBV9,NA,TGTGCCAGCAGCGTAGGCGGCCTCGGGACTGAAGCTTTCTTT,CASSVGGLGTEAFF